Listed here are 15 T cell receptor beta chains from one sample, sequenced in a study of vaccination effects on CD4 cells after COVID-19. No antigen has been assigned to these receptors. A roughly ten-day culture period preceded the isolation of CD4+ T cells. Using immunoSEQ multiplex PCR, the repertoire was profiled, and TCRdb retains in-frame clones only, with some absent. Of fewer than 35,000 clones listed, 70% are singletons. The sequenced sample was CD4+ T cells from PBMCs cultured without peptide, obtained before COVID-19 vaccination. These receptor sequences come from a human donor who received a COVID-19 vaccine.

The DNA for the CDR3 is TGTGCCAGCAGTAGCGTGGCCGATTGGAACTATGGCTACACCTTC. This sequence encodes CASSSVADWNYGYTF. V gene TRBV27 combines with J gene TRBJ1-2, with no clear D. Germline V gene data show CDR1 as MNHEY and CDR2 as SMNVEV (reference sequence). Deletions cut 5 bases from V and 2 bases from J, with 15 bases between. The CDR3 loop spans 15 amino acids.

The chain has TRBV6-4 and TRBJ1-2, with D possibly being TRBD1 (5 bases). Trimming removed 0 bases at V and 9 bases at J, with 23 bases between. The V gene's germline CDR1 is MRHNA and CDR2 SNTAGT. The CDR3 sequence is 17 residues long. CDR3 bases: TGTGCCAGCAGTGACTCGGCGGGGCAAGGAATCACGAGGCGCTACACCTTC. Translated: CASSDSAGQGITRRYTF.

The chain joins TRBV5-1 to TRBJ2-7; tentative D call: TRBD2 (5 bases). This CDR3 is 17 amino acids long. The V end was cut by 3 bases, the J end by 3 bases, with 22 bases between. CDR1 SGHRS and CDR2 YFSETQ come from the germline V gene. CDR3 bases: TGCGCCAGCAGCTCCACACTAGATCCCACGGGCGTCTACGAGCAGTACTTC. Amino acid sequence: CASSSTLDPTGVYEQYF. The variable domain in full, with the rest retrieved from reference TRBV5-1 and TRBJ2-7, is KAGVTQTPRYLIKTRGQQVTLSCSPISGHRSVSWYQQTPGQGLQFLFEYFSETQRNKGNFPGRFSGRQFSNSRSEMNVSTLELGDSALYLCASSSTLDPTGVYEQYFGPGTRLTVT.

About this clone: Additional DNA sequences in this sample encode the identical CDR3. V and J are TRBV19 and TRBJ1-5; tentative D call: TRBD1 (5 bases). This CDR3 has 14 amino acids. Germline CDR1 reads LNHDA; CDR2 reads SQIVND (reference sequence). The germline V and J ends were trimmed by 2 bases and 6 bases, with 11 bases remaining between them. CDR3 coding DNA: TGTGCCAGTAGTATACGCCAGGGAGGTCAGCCCCAGCATTTT. Translation gives CASSIRQGGQPQHF.

The gene calls are TRBV11-2 and TRBJ1-2; D might be TRBD1 (5 bases). Trimming stripped 0 bases from V and 4 bases from J, with 18 bases between. The CDR3 is made up of 17 amino acids. Germline CDR1 is SGHAT and CDR2 is FQNNGV. CDR3 coding DNA: TGTGCCAGCAGCTTAGATTGGGTGATGGGGGGAGGCTATGGCTACACCTTC. Translation gives CASSLDWVMGGGYGYTF.

V usage is TRBV5-6 and J usage is TRBJ2-1, with TRBD2 identical over 7 bases. The CDR3 totals 15 residues. The junction had 8 bases not matched to a gene; V was cut back by 3 bases and J by 5 bases. Germline loops: CDR1 SGHDT, CDR2 YYEEEE. Written as DNA, the CDR3 is TGTGCCAGCAGCTCCTGGACTAGGGATGACAATGAGCAGTTCTTC. Protein: CASSSWTRDDNEQFF.

In this sample, this clone turned up once. The rearrangement uses TRBV5-1 and TRBJ2-5; TRBD2 agrees at 8 bases. Trimming removed 4 bases from V and 5 bases from J; junction bases left unmatched: 13. This CDR3 is built from 16 residues. In germline, CDR1 is SGHRS, CDR2 YFSETQ. CDR3 residues: CASSAPPAGGTETQYF. In nucleotides, the CDR3 is TGCGCCAGCAGCGCCCCGCCCGCGGGGGGCACGGAGACCCAGTACTTC.

This clone was seen only a few times. The chain couples TRBV7-9 to TRBJ2-5; D is undetermined. Germline CDR1 reads SEHNR; CDR2 reads FQNEAQ (reference sequence). Between the trimmed V and J ends, which lost 5 bases and 0 bases, there was a span of 16 bases. There are 16 residues in the CDR3. The CDR3 DNA sequence: TGTGCCAGCAGCCGTCTTCTTCCAGTGTACCAAGAGACCCAGTACTTC. Residues: CASSRLLPVYQETQYF. The complete variable domain, with remaining parts taken from reference TRBV7-9 and TRBJ2-5, reads DTGVSQNPRHKITKRGQNVTFRCDPISEHNRLYWYRQTLGQGPEFLTYFQNEAQLEKSRLLSDRFSAERPKGSFSTLEIQRTEQGDSAMYLCASSRLLPVYQETQYFGPGTRLLVL.

The rearrangement uses TRBV18 and TRBJ1-3; D gene unclear. Trimming shortened V by 2 bases and J by 0 bases, and 11 bases separated the two germline ends. The germline gives CDR1 KGHSH, CDR2 LQKENI. There are 16 residues in the CDR3. CDR3 sequence: CASSPYVADSGNTIYF. As DNA, the CDR3 is TGTGCCAGCTCACCATATGTTGCTGACTCTGGAAACACCATATATTTT.

V is TRBV9 and J is TRBJ2-7; D might be TRBD2 (6 bases). The V gene's germline CDR1 is SGDLS and CDR2 YYNGEE. V gave up 0 bases and J gave up 0 bases, with 10 bases separating them. The CDR3 runs 15 residues. The CDR3 nucleotides are TGTGCCAGCAGCGTAGGATCGACTAGCTCCTACGAGCAGTACTTC. Encoded protein: CASSVGSTSSYEQYF.

The gene calls are TRBV18 and TRBJ2-5, with 8 bases matching TRBD1. Germline assignment: CDR1 KGHSH and CDR2 LQKENI. Germline trimming cut 3 bases from V and 1 base from J; bases unmatched to any gene: 10. The length of the CDR3 is 17 residues. DNA of the CDR3: TGTGCCAGCTCACCCCCTGGGGGCAGGGGGCCCCAAGAGACCCAGTACTTC. This translates into CASSPPGGRGPQETQYF.

This sequence joins TRBV5-1 and TRBJ2-5; 7 bases fit TRBD2. CDR1 is SGHRS and CDR2 is YFSETQ in the germline V gene. This CDR3 has 14 amino acids. Trimming at V came to 0 bases and at J to 4 bases, leaving 3 bases not matched to a gene. In DNA form, the CDR3 reads TGCGCCAGCAGCTTGGGGGCTAGCGGAGAGACCCAGTACTTC. It encodes CASSLGASGETQYF.

The V call is TRBV16, the J call TRBJ1-1; TRBD1 is a possible D gene (5 bases). CDR3 size: 15 residues. CDR1 and CDR2 (germline): KGHSY, FQNENV. Trimming left V 0 bases short and J 0 bases short, with 8 bases between. The CDR3 loop reads CASSQSKGMNTEAFF. In DNA form, the CDR3 reads TGTGCCAGCAGCCAATCTAAGGGGATGAACACTGAAGCTTTCTTT.

This chain joins TRBV5-1 and TRBJ2-5, with 12 bases matching TRBD1. CDR3 length: 16 residues. The V segment lost 5 bases and the J segment 5 bases; nucleotides outside the gene matches: 10. The V gene's germline CDR1 is SGHRS and CDR2 YFSETQ. The CDR3 DNA follows: TGCGCCAGCAGTTTCCCTGGGACAGGGGGCCGGGAGACCCAGTACTTC. Residues: CASSFPGTGGRETQYF.

This chain uses TRBV11-2 with TRBJ1-2; D perhaps matches TRBD1 (6 bases). This CDR3 is built from 17 residues. Germline-derived CDR1 and CDR2 are SGHAT and FQNNGV. V gave up 2 bases and J gave up 4 bases, with 20 bases separating them. CDR3 amino acids: CASSLLQGSYPLYGYTF. The CDR3 DNA reads TGTGCCAGCAGCTTATTACAGGGAAGCTACCCCCTCTATGGCTACACCTTC.